This T cell receptor (beta chain) stems from a study of tumor-infiltrating lymphocytes in primary liver carcinoma. Overall study: The patients, men and women alike, were aged 30 to 69 years.

Reverse transcription of 450 to 500 ng total RNA with a constant-region primer produced TCR beta cDNA. TCR beta libraries came from three nested multiplex PCR rounds using slightly modified ARM-PCR. Researchers ran the first two PCR rounds for roughly 11 cycles each with TRBV1-TRBV30 forward primers and a C-beta reverse primer. MiXCR was run by TCRdb on the multiplex PCR reads, yielding one entry per CDR3 protein. The table includes approximately 330,000 distinct CDR3 sequences, about 65% detected once. The CDR3 is 14 residues long. CDR1 and CDR2 (germline): SGHAT, FQNNGV. Unsorted whole blood yielded the blood RNA, and germline DNA was also extracted. To note about this clonotype: An end of the junction does not agree with germline; a read error may underlie this.

This TCR was sampled from a man aged 35-49 years with primary liver carcinoma and hepatitis B virus infection. Source material: peripheral blood. The J gene is TRBJ2-5, the V gene TRBV11-2; 11 nucleotides agree with TRBD2. CDR3 region: CASSLAGGHETKYF. The CDR3 region has the DNA TGCGCCAGCAGCTTAGCGGGAGGGCATGAGACCAAGTACTTC.